This T cell receptor (beta chain) was sequenced in a study of human T cells and chemical hapten exposure. Findings of the study overall: Patch test score rose with PT1 expanded TCRs, significant at 8, 16, 32, not 4.

This clonotype was counted only a few times. Its antigen is still unknown. Time point given: pre-sensitization, week 0. Treatment: therapeutic diphenylcyclopropenone sensitization with weekly scalp DPC. Alopecia patients, 18 to 70 years old and DPC-suitable, served as donors. Unseparated into fractions, whole blood served as the source from which total RNA was extracted. As originally analysed: Counting gave a median of around 100,000 TCRs per sample, with values ranging from about 23,224 to 690,600. TCRdb reanalysed the RACE reads using MiXCR and keeps one entry per CDR3 protein. The V and J calls, along with clone size, are taken from TCRdb and not from the paper's own processing. The table includes about 80,000 distinct CDR3 sequences, roughly 15% detected once. Trimming removed 5 bases at V and 7 bases at J, with 17 bases between. Germline V CDR1 and CDR2: SGHVS, FNYEAQ. The CDR3 runs to 14 residues.

The sequence was obtained from a woman aged 45-59 years with alopecia areata. Some clones in this sample may be carry-over from other donors' samples. This chain uses TRBV7-6 with TRBJ1-1; D gene ambiguous. This material consisted of whole blood, taken in connection with sensitization to the hapten diphenylcyclopropenone (DPC). The CDR3 DNA sequence: TGTGCCAGCAGCCCAAGCTCTTCGGGCAATGAAGCTTTCTTT. Translating gives CASSPSSSGNEAFF.